A single sample is the source of the 9 T cell receptor beta chains below, sequenced in a study of T cell repertoires in cytomegalovirus infection. TCRdb itself ran the reads through MiXCR, one entry per CDR3 protein. The sample comprises around 530,000 distinct CDR3 sequences, 26% of which are singletons, and roughly 13% rests with the top ten. The sequenced sample consisted of PBMCs. The origin of the receptors is a human donor in good health (CMV status not recorded). Some clones in this sample may be carry-over from other donors' samples.

The chain combines TRBV7-9 with TRBJ1-1; D might be TRBD1 (5 bases). Deletions cut 5 bases from V and 3 bases from J, with 13 bases between. The germline CDR1 and CDR2 sequences are SEHNR and FQNEAQ (reference sequence). This CDR3 contains 14 residues. The CDR3 DNA reads TGTGCCAGCAGCGGGGGAGGTGGGCACACTGAAGCTTTCTTT. Its protein product is CASSGGGGHTEAFF.

The V call is TRBV24-1, the J call TRBJ1-2; 8 nucleotides line up with TRBD1. The CDR3 loop spans 14 amino acids. With V trimmed by 4 bases and J by 6 bases, 6 bases remained unmatched. Germline-derived CDR1 and CDR2 are KGHDR and SFDVKD. CDR3 protein: CATSDPGQENGYTF. CDR3 sequence (DNA): TGTGCCACCAGTGACCCGGGACAGGAGAATGGCTACACCTTC.

This clonotype was detected many times. The rearrangement uses TRBV7-2 and TRBJ2-2; D gene unclear. The ends were cut back, 5 bases at V and 6 bases at J, with 13 bases in the middle. The CDR3 totals 14 residues. The V gene's germline CDR1 is SGHTA and CDR2 FQGNSA. The CDR3 spells CASSPEGWAGELFF. The CDR3 nucleotides are TGTGCCAGCAGCCCCGAAGGGTGGGCCGGGGAGCTGTTTTTT.

This clonotype was picked up a small number of times. CDR3 coding DNA: TGTGCCAGCAGGCCCTTAACCGGGACGGGCTATGGCTACACCTTC. It yields the protein CASRPLTGTGYGYTF. This sequence joins TRBV6-1 and TRBJ1-2, with D perhaps TRBD1 (5 bases). The CDR3 spans 15 residues. The V end was cut by 6 bases, the J end by 4 bases, with 18 bases between. The germline V gene has CDR1 MNHNS and CDR2 SASEGT.

This clonotype has ten or more counts. This chain connects TRBV7-8 to TRBJ1-3; D is possibly TRBD1 (5 bases). Germline lookup yields CDR1 SGHVS and CDR2 FQNEAQ. V was trimmed by 4 bases and J by 1 base, leaving 14 bases between them. The CDR3 is 16 amino acids. The chain's CDR3 is CASSSRTITSGNTIYF. Written as DNA, the CDR3 is TGTGCCAGCAGCTCACGGACAATTACTTCTGGAAACACCATATATTTT.

The CDR3 spells CASSPSSPETQYF. CDR3 DNA sequence: TGTGCCAGCTCCCCCAGCTCCCCAGAGACCCAGTACTTC. The gene calls are TRBV5-4 and TRBJ2-5; unclear D gene. V lost 7 bases, J lost 4 bases, and 14 bases lay in between. CDR3 length: 13 residues. The germline gives CDR1 SGHNT, CDR2 YYREEE (reference sequence).

This chain joins TRBV20-1 and TRBJ2-7; a weak D match, TRBD2 (6 bases). This CDR3 comprises 14 residues. Germline values: CDR1 DFQATT, CDR2 SNEGSKA (reference sequence). V lost 5 bases and J 4 bases, leaving 18 bases between the germline ends. As DNA, the CDR3 is TGCAGTGCTCCCGGGACTCATCGTAGGTACGAGCAGTACTTC. Its translation is CSAPGTHRRYEQYF.

This chain joins TRBV12-3 or TRBV12-4 and TRBJ1-1; D is undetermined. The CDR3 is 16 amino acids. Trimming cost V 7 bases and J 1 base, with 19 bases left between them. This CDR3 reads CASTLSLGIRNTEAFF. CDR3 DNA: TGTGCCAGCACTCTTTCATTGGGCATTCGGAACACTGAAGCTTTCTTT.

This clonotype has just a few counts. The rearrangement uses TRBV7-9 and TRBJ1-1; unclear D gene. Germline-derived CDR1 and CDR2 are SEHNR and FQNEAQ (reference sequence). Trimming removed 5 bases from V and 1 base from J, with 14 bases in between. The CDR3 has 15 residues. The CDR3 loop reads CASSEANGANTEAFF. The CDR3 DNA reads as TGTGCCAGCAGCGAAGCGAACGGAGCGAACACTGAAGCTTTCTTT.